The present T cell receptor (beta chain) was sequenced within a study of blood T cell repertoires in COVID-19. About the study: From the United States, Italy and Spain came samples of acute and convalescent COVID-19.

TCRdb's table, derived via immunoSEQ multiplex PCR, lists solely in-frame clones and lacks some. The table has about 220,000 clones, 85% to 90% seen once; the top ten hold under 4%. The CDR3 totals 15 residues. Germline values: CDR1 SNHLY, CDR2 FYNNEI. The V end was cut by 4 bases, the J end by 2 bases, with 11 bases between. Material for sequencing was PBMCs or T cells enriched from blood (not recorded which). The chain links TRBV2 to TRBJ1-4, with D possibly matching TRBD1 (5 bases). The source is a woman under 30 in a cohort exposed to, infected with or recovered from COVID-19 (not recorded which). CDR3 region: CASSVWGVTNEKLFF. The CDR3, as DNA: TGTGCCAGCAGTGTCTGGGGGGTGACTAATGAAAAACTGTTTTTT.